This section outlines one TCR beta chain sequence together with its context. Antigen: not known. This sample was taken from a study of cytomegalovirus exposure and HLA in healthy donors. Notes on the study in general: Researchers reportedly found TCR beta sequences accurately predicted most subjects' HLA-A and HLA-B alleles. Cytomegalovirus status was reportedly diagnosed by the classifier with high sensitivity and specificity.

60 Vbeta and 13 Jbeta primers were used in PCR. Authors' data handling: About 10 million shared chains were among the about 80 million unique TCR beta chains that a later analysis counted. Libraries were prepared by immunoSEQ multiplex PCR; TCRdb keeps only in-frame clonotypes and omits some of them. V and J calls and clone size are as listed in that table; D and trimming were resolved from the DNA. The sample yields 25,000 to 40,000 clones, about 65% seen once. This TCR was sampled from a man aged 45-60 years in good health and CMV-seropositive. The sample comprised PBMCs.

CDR3 coding DNA: TGTGCCAGCAGCTTGACAGGGGACGAGCAGTACTTC. Residues: CASSLTGDEQYF. The V and J genes are TRBV7-6 and TRBJ2-7; 8 nucleotides align to TRBD1. The trim removed 3 bases at V and 5 bases at J, leaving 0 bases unmatched. The CDR3 has 12 amino acids. The germline V gene encodes CDR1 SGHVS and CDR2 FNYEAQ. The variable domain in full, completed from reference TRBV7-6 and TRBJ2-7, reads GAGVSQSPRYKVTKRGQDVALRCDPISGHVSLYWYRQALGQGPEFLTYFNYEAQQDKSGLPNDRFSAERPEGSISTLTIQRTEQRDSAMYRCASSLTGDEQYFGPGTRLTVT.